This T cell receptor beta chain was sequenced for a study of blood T cell repertoires in COVID-19. Looking at the study overall: From the United States, Italy and Spain came samples of acute and convalescent COVID-19. T cells, B-cell-depleted T cells, or PBMCs provided the cDNA or gDNA that served as material.

The CDR3 spans 14 residues. Germline assignment: CDR1 MNHNY and CDR2 SVGAGI (reference sequence). With 4 bases removed from V and 1 base from J, the gap between germline ends came to 10 bases. Authors' data handling: Nucleated cell counts were estimated from reference gene primer amplification. Some clones are missing from TCRdb's copy, which holds only in-frame ones; the method was immunoSEQ multiplex PCR. That table gives V, J and clone size, and the DNA gave D and trimming. In the table there are about 180,000 clones, approximately 86% of which are singletons. The sample taken for sequencing was peripheral blood. The chain has TRBV6-6 and TRBJ1-1; D is perhaps TRBD1 (5 bases). The source is a man between 50 and 59 years old with active or convalescent COVID-19. This CDR3 is CASSSRQPNTEAFF. DNA for the CDR3: TGTGCCAGCAGTTCGCGACAGCCGAACACTGAAGCTTTCTTT.